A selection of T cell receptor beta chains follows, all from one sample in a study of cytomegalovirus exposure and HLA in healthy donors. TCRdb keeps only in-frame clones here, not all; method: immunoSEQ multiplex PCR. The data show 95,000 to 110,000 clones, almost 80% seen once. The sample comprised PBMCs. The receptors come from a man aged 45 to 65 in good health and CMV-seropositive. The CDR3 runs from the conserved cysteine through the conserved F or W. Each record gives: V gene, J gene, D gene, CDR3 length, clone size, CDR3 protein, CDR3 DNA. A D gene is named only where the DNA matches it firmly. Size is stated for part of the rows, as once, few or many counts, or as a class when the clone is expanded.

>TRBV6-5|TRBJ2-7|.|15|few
CASSYSGIGVYEQYF
TGTGCCAGCAGTTACTCGGGTATAGGGGTCTACGAGCAGTACTTC
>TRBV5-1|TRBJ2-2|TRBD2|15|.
CASSWTSGNTGELFF
TGCGCCAGCAGCTGGACTAGCGGGAACACCGGGGAGCTGTTTTTT
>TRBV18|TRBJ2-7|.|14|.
CASSPRLDPYEQYF
TGTGCCAGCTCACCACGTCTAGACCCCTACGAGCAGTACTTC
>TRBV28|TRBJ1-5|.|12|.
CASKGDDQPQHF
TGTGCCAGCAAGGGGGATGATCAGCCCCAGCATTTT
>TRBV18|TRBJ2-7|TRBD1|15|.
CASSPRSRGLGEQYF
TGTGCCAGCTCACCACGAAGCAGGGGGCTCGGGGAGCAGTACTTC
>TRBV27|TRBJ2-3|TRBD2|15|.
CASSLGGSSTDTQYF
TGTGCCAGCAGTTTAGGCGGGAGTTCGACAGATACGCAGTATTTT
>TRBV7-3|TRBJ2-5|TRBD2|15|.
CASSPGLAGQETQYF
TGTGCCAGCAGCCCGGGACTAGCGGGCCAAGAGACCCAGTACTTC
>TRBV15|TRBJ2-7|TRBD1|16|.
CATRNDRGPLSYEQYF
TGTGCCACCAGAAACGACAGGGGCCCCCTCTCCTACGAGCAGTACTTC
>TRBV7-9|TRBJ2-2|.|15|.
CASSDSLLFTGELFF
TGTGCCAGCAGCGACTCCCTCTTATTCACCGGGGAGCTGTTTTTT
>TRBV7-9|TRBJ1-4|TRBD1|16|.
CASSLVGTGFGEKLFF
TGTGCCAGCAGCTTAGTCGGGACAGGATTTGGTGAAAAACTGTTTTTT
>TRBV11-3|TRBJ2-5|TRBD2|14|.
CASSPGTSGETQYF
TGTGCCAGCAGCCCCGGGACTAGCGGTGAGACCCAGTACTTC
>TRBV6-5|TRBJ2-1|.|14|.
CASTPSRFGNEQFF
TGTGCCAGCACCCCCTCTCGATTCGGCAATGAGCAGTTCTTC
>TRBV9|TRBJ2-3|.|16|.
CASSVGLSRSPDTQYF
TGTGCCAGCAGCGTCGGACTTTCTCGTTCCCCAGATACGCAGTATTTT
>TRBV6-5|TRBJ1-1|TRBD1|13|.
CASSTTGDTEAFF
TGTGCCAGCAGTACCACAGGGGACACTGAAGCTTTCTTT
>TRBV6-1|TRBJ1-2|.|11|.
CASSQGRGYTF
TGTGCCAGCAGCCAGGGGCGAGGCTACACCTTC
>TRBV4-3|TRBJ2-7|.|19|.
CASSHLSGQGFSRSYEQYF
TGCGCCAGCAGCCACTTATCAGGGCAGGGTTTTTCGAGATCCTACGAGCAGTACTTC
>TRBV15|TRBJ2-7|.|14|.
CATSRLQSSYEQYF
TGTGCCACCAGCAGATTACAGAGCTCCTACGAGCAGTACTTC
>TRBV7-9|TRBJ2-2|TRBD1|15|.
CASRTPGQDTGELFF
TGTGCCAGCAGAACACCGGGACAGGACACCGGGGAGCTGTTTTTT
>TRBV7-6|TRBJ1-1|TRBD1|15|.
CASSLAETGATEAFF
TGTGCCAGCAGCTTAGCGGAGACAGGGGCCACTGAAGCTTTCTTT
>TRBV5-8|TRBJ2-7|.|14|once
CASSLVQGGYEQYF
TGTGCCAGCAGCTTGGTACAGGGAGGGTACGAGCAGTACTTC
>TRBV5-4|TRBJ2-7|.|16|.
CASSTARQGRGYEQYF
TGTGCCAGCAGCACAGCAAGGCAGGGGAGGGGCTACGAGCAGTACTTC
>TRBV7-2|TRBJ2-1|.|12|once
CASSLGGDEQFF
TGTGCCAGCAGCTTAGGGGGCGATGAGCAGTTCTTC
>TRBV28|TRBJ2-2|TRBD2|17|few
CASSLWGLAGGPGELFF
TGTGCCAGCAGTTTATGGGGGCTAGCGGGAGGGCCTGGGGAGCTGTTTTTT
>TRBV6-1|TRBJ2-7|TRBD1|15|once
CASRARGTGIYEQYF
TGTGCCAGCAGGGCGAGGGGGACAGGGATCTACGAGCAGTACTTC
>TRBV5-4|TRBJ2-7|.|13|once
CASSLELPSEQYF
TGTGCCAGCAGCTTGGAACTGCCGAGCGAGCAGTACTTC
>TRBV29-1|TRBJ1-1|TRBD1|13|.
CSAFDRVNTEAFF
TGCAGCGCCTTTGACAGGGTGAACACTGAAGCTTTCTTT
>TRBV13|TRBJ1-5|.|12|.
CASSQQGEPQHF
TGTGCCAGCAGCCAACAGGGAGAGCCCCAGCATTTT
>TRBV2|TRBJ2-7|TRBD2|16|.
CASNLGGLASNIEQYF
TGTGCCAGCAACCTAGGGGGACTAGCTTCGAACATCGAGCAGTACTTC
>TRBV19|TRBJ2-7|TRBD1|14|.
CASSISPGQASQYF
TGTGCCAGTAGTATCTCACCCGGACAGGCCTCTCAGTACTTC
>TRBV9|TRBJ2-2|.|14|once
CASSGQMNTGELFF
TGTGCCAGCAGCGGACAGATGAACACCGGGGAGCTGTTTTTT
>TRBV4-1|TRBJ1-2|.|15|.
CASSQGAGRRGGYTF
TGCGCCAGCAGCCAAGGGGCTGGGCGCCGAGGGGGCTACACCTTC
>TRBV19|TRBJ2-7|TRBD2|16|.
CASSSSGLAGDYEQYF
TGTGCCAGTAGCTCAAGCGGACTAGCGGGAGACTACGAGCAGTACTTC
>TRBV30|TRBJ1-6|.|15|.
CAWRLNRQGNSPLHF
TGTGCCTGGAGACTAAACAGGCAAGGCAATTCACCCCTCCACTTT
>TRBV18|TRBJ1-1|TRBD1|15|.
CASSGDSGEGTEAFF
TGTGCCAGCTCAGGGGACAGCGGAGAGGGCACTGAAGCTTTCTTT
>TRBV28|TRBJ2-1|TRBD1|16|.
CASSLLQGASYNEQFF
TGTGCCAGCAGTCTACTACAGGGGGCTTCGTACAATGAGCAGTTCTTC
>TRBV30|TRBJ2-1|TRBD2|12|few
CAWSRTSGPQFF
TGTGCCTGGAGTCGGACTAGCGGTCCTCAGTTCTTC
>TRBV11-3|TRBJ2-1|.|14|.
CASSPQAGGREQFF
TGTGCCAGCAGCCCCCAGGCGGGCGGGCGTGAGCAGTTCTTC
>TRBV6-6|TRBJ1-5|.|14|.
CASSYMSGRQPQHF
TGTGCCAGCAGTTACATGTCAGGGCGACAGCCCCAGCATTTT
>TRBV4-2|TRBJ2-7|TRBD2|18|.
CASSQDLGAASGSYEQYF
TGTGCCAGCAGCCAAGATCTCGGCGCGGCTAGCGGGAGCTACGAGCAGTACTTC
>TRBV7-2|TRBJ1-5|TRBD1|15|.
CASSPRTGVAQPQHF
TGTGCCAGCAGCCCGCGGACAGGGGTGGCTCAGCCCCAGCATTTT
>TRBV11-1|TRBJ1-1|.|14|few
CASSLAVLPLEAFF
TGTGCCAGCAGCTTAGCGGTACTTCCACTTGAAGCTTTCTTT
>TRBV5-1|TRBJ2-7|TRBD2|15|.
CASSLEASGNYEQYF
TGCGCCAGCAGCTTGGAGGCTAGCGGGAACTACGAGCAGTACTTC
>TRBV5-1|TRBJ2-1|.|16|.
CASNTTPPSSYNEQFF
TGCGCCAGCAACACCACCCCCCCTAGCTCCTACAATGAGCAGTTCTTC
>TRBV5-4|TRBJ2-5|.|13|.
CASSFKGGETQYF
TGTGCCAGCAGCTTTAAAGGGGGAGAGACCCAGTACTTC
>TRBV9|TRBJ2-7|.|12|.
CASSVDVGEQYF
TGTGCCAGCAGCGTAGACGTCGGCGAGCAGTACTTC